The clone carrying this T cell receptor (beta chain) was detected a few times. This CDR3 comprises 16 residues. The V segment lost 4 bases and the J segment 6 bases; nucleotides outside the gene matches: 10. Germline values: CDR1 SGHKS, CDR2 YYEKEE (reference sequence). The data were obtained in a study of shared clonotypes between healthy human individuals. An assay was performed, and its level was deep. Libraries were prepared by immunoSEQ multiplex PCR; TCRdb keeps only in-frame clonotypes and omits some of them. The table has more than 1 million clones, about 80% seen once. This receptor was taken from a man younger than 30 in good health. Some clones in this sample may be carry-over from other donors' samples. This chain uses TRBV5-5 with TRBJ2-7; 13 bases fit TRBD2. Material: memory CD4+ T cells from PBMCs. As for subset: CD45RA-negative fraction. The CDR3 coding sequence is TGTGCCAGCAGCCTGGGACTAGCGGGAATCCGCGGCGAGCAGTACTTC. It encodes CASSLGLAGIRGEQYF.